The 11 T cell receptor beta chains below all came from one sample that was sequenced in a study of T cells in Graves' hyperthyroidism and ophthalmopathy. From RNA transcripts, TCR beta CDR3 regions were amplified. HTBI primers were used for first-round RT-PCR of the TCR CDR3. TCRdb re-analysed the multiplex PCR reads in MiXCR, keeping a single row per CDR3 protein. The sample holds 450,000 to 650,000 distinct CDR3 sequences; roughly a sixth are singletons and the top ten take 15% to 20%. The sequenced material came from blood. Every receptor here comes from a woman aged 18-30 years with Graves' ophthalmopathy.

The rearrangement links TRBV7-2 to TRBJ2-7; D possibly corresponds to TRBD2 (5 bases). The germline V gene has CDR1 SGHTA and CDR2 FQGNSA. V dropped 1 base and J dropped 3 bases, with 10 bases sitting between them. This CDR3 has 14 residues. CDR3 DNA sequence: TGTGCCAGCAGCTTAGAACCAAGCGGCTACGAGCAGTACTTC. Amino acids: CASSLEPSGYEQYF.

The chain is built from TRBV20-1 and TRBJ1-6; unclear D gene. Germline V gives CDR1 DFQATT, CDR2 SNEGSKA (reference sequence). Trimming removed 0 bases from V and 12 bases from J, with 18 bases in between. CDR3 size: 15 residues. CDR3 DNA sequence: TGCAGTGCTAGAGATTCTTCCGGGGTAGTGGAACCCCTCCACTTT. This codes for CSARDSSGVVEPLHF.

This clonotype was detected once. V gene TRBV20-1 combines with J gene TRBJ2-4; D gene uncertain. The germline CDR1 and CDR2 sequences are DFQATT and SNEGSKA (reference sequence). V lost 0 bases to trimming and J lost 0 bases, with 12 bases between them. CDR3 size: 16 residues. The CDR3 coding sequence is TGCAGTGCTAGAGATCCTCTTCAGCTAGCCAAAAACATTCAGTACTTC. Translated: CSARDPLQLAKNIQYF.

This clonotype occurred many times. This chain links TRBV29-1 with TRBJ2-1; 14 bases are a match to TRBD2. The CDR3 has 18 amino acids. J was trimmed by 7 bases and V by 3 bases; bases with no gene match: 14. Germline V lookup: CDR1 SQVTM, CDR2 ANQGSEA. In DNA form, the CDR3 reads TGCAGCGTTGAGGGACTAGCGGGAGTGGAGGGGGCGGGGAATGAGCAGTTCTTC. This codes for CSVEGLAGVEGAGNEQFF.

This clonotype was picked up many times. This CDR3 is CASSSKPLTYNEQFF. The CDR3 coding sequence is TGTGCCAGCAGCTCCAAACCCCTGACCTACAATGAGCAGTTCTTC. V gene TRBV7-8 combines with J gene TRBJ2-1, with D unclear. V was cut by 4 bases and J by 2 bases, with 12 bases left in between. There are 15 residues in the CDR3. The germline V gene has CDR1 SGHVS and CDR2 FQNEAQ.

This clonotype showed up many times. DNA for the CDR3: TGTGCCAGCAGCTCGTATTTAAACCCGGGACAGAAGATCAAGGGAACTGAAGCTTTCTTT. Its protein product is CASSSYLNPGQKIKGTEAFF. The chain combines TRBV11-2 with TRBJ1-1; 7 bases are shared with TRBD1. The CDR3 spans 20 residues. Germline-derived CDR1 and CDR2 are SGHAT and FQNNGV. J was trimmed by 5 bases and V by 4 bases; bases with no gene match: 25.

The chain joins TRBV28 to TRBJ1-2; unclear D gene. The CDR3 spans 16 residues. The germline V and J ends were trimmed by 5 bases and 0 bases, with 16 bases remaining between them. Germline lookup yields CDR1 MDHEN and CDR2 SYDVKM. The CDR3 region has the DNA TGTGCCAGCAGTACCCCGGTAAAAGAAGCTAACTATGGCTACACCTTC. Amino acid sequence: CASSTPVKEANYGYTF.

The rearrangement joins TRBV7-2 to TRBJ2-4, with D possibly matching TRBD2 (7 bases). Trimming pared 1 base from V and 6 bases from J, leaving 13 bases between. The CDR3 sequence is 15 residues long. CDR1 and CDR2 (germline): SGHTA, FQGNSA. CDR3 sequence: CASSLDGGRVNIQYF. Here the CDR3 DNA reads TGTGCCAGCAGCTTAGACGGGGGGCGTGTAAACATTCAGTACTTC.

The chain links TRBV7-3 to TRBJ2-3; D not certain. The germline CDR1 and CDR2 sequences are SGHTA and FQGTGA. The V end lost 2 bases, the J end lost 2 bases, and 11 bases lay between the germline ends. The CDR3 runs to 15 residues. The CDR3 loop reads CASSLFGQPTDTQYF. CDR3 sequence (DNA): TGTGCCAGCAGCTTATTCGGGCAACCCACAGATACGCAGTATTTT.

In its sample, this clonotype was seen many times. The chain employs TRBV3-1 and TRBJ2-1, with 9 nucleotides matching TRBD2. This CDR3 has 16 residues. J lost 6 bases, V lost 0 bases, and 6 bases had no gene match. Germline CDR1 and CDR2: LGHDT and YNNKEL (reference sequence). The CDR3 sequence is CASSQDGGLAFNEQFF. As DNA, the CDR3 is TGTGCCAGCAGCCAAGATGGGGGACTAGCTTTCAATGAGCAGTTCTTC.

This clonotype was seen many times. This chain connects TRBV6-1 to TRBJ1-5; tentative D call: TRBD1 (6 bases). This CDR3 spans 14 amino acids. Germline assignment: CDR1 MNHNS and CDR2 SASEGT. The V end was cut by 3 bases, the J end by 5 bases, with 11 bases between. As DNA, the CDR3 is TGTGCCAGCAGTGAGCTACAGGGCGATCAGCCCCAGCATTTT. Translated, it gives CASSELQGDQPQHF.